These T cell receptor beta chains were read from a single sample in a study of radiotherapy plus CTLA-4 blockade in lung cancer. Here immunoSEQ multiplex PCR was the method, and the copy in TCRdb shows in-frame clones only, minus some. The sample has about 98,000 clones; more than 75% are singletons. Here the sequenced sample was peripheral blood, taken from a patient treated with radiotherapy plus ipilimumab. The source of these receptors is a human donor with non-small cell lung cancer who had a partial response to radiotherapy plus ipilimumab. CDR3s include the opening cysteine and the closing phenylalanine or tryptophan. A D gene is named only where the DNA matches it firmly. Size is omitted from some rows. Given values are once, few, many or a class for expanded clones.

J gene: TRBJ1-1
D gene: NA
clone size: few
V gene: TRBV30
CDR3 protein: CAWSVRVTEAFF
CDR3 DNA: TGTGCCTGGAGTGTACGGGTCACTGAAGCTTTCTTT

J gene: TRBJ1-4
D gene: NA
clone size: NA
V gene: TRBV6-1
CDR3 protein: CASSDRGEKLFF
CDR3 DNA: TGTGCCAGCAGTGATAGGGGTGAAAAACTGTTTTTT

J gene: TRBJ2-7
D gene: NA
clone size: NA
V gene: TRBV30
CDR3 protein: CAWRNNYPYEQYF
CDR3 DNA: TGTGCCTGGAGGAACAACTATCCCTACGAGCAGTACTTC

J gene: TRBJ2-7
D gene: NA
clone size: NA
V gene: TRBV6-5
CDR3 protein: CASSPGLAVNGQYF
CDR3 DNA: TGTGCCAGCAGTCCGGGACTCGCGGTAAACGGGCAGTACTTC

J gene: TRBJ2-1
D gene: TRBD2
clone size: NA
V gene: TRBV5-1
CDR3 protein: CASSLVTGTSQHEQFF
CDR3 DNA: TGCGCCAGCAGCTTGGTCACCGGGACTAGTCAACATGAGCAGTTCTTC

J gene: TRBJ1-1
D gene: NA
clone size: NA
V gene: TRBV6-5
CDR3 protein: CASRDRAGTEAFF
CDR3 DNA: TGTGCCAGCAGAGACCGGGCGGGCACTGAAGCTTTCTTT

J gene: TRBJ2-7
D gene: NA
clone size: NA
V gene: TRBV27
CDR3 protein: CASSVNRDHYEQYF
CDR3 DNA: TGTGCCAGCAGTGTGAACAGGGATCACTACGAGCAGTACTTC

J gene: TRBJ2-7
D gene: NA
clone size: NA
V gene: TRBV5-1
CDR3 protein: CASSLGVAGGYEQYF
CDR3 DNA: TGCGCCAGCAGCTTGGGAGTGGCGGGTGGTTACGAGCAGTACTTC

J gene: TRBJ1-2
D gene: NA
clone size: NA
V gene: TRBV19
CDR3 protein: CASTNRVHGYTF
CDR3 DNA: TGTGCCAGTACCAACAGGGTTCACGGCTACACCTTC

J gene: TRBJ1-2
D gene: TRBD1
clone size: NA
V gene: TRBV11-2
CDR3 protein: CASSPGQLSYGYTF
CDR3 DNA: TGTGCCAGCAGCCCGGGACAGCTAAGCTATGGCTACACCTTC

J gene: TRBJ2-5
D gene: NA
clone size: few
V gene: TRBV6-9
CDR3 protein: CASSEDRDQETQYF
CDR3 DNA: TGTGCCAGCAGTGAAGACAGAGACCAAGAGACCCAGTACTTC

J gene: TRBJ1-3
D gene: TRBD1
clone size: NA
V gene: TRBV11-2
CDR3 protein: CASSRDSFSGNTIYF
CDR3 DNA: TGTGCCAGCAGCCGGGACAGTTTCTCTGGAAACACCATATATTTT

J gene: TRBJ2-3
D gene: NA
clone size: NA
V gene: TRBV2
CDR3 protein: CASRRALGGQTDTQYF
CDR3 DNA: TGTGCCAGCAGGAGGGCCTTGGGCGGACAGACAGATACGCAGTATTTT

J gene: TRBJ1-2
D gene: NA
clone size: NA
V gene: TRBV27
CDR3 protein: CASSSVSTGLRIDYTF
CDR3 DNA: TGTGCCAGCAGTTCCGTATCCACAGGGCTAAGAATCGACTACACCTTC

J gene: TRBJ1-5
D gene: TRBD1
clone size: NA
V gene: TRBV6-6
CDR3 protein: CASRKPGDSNRPQHF
CDR3 DNA: TGTGCCAGCCGAAAACCTGGGGACAGCAATCGGCCCCAGCATTTT

J gene: TRBJ2-1
D gene: TRBD2
clone size: NA
V gene: TRBV14
CDR3 protein: CASSQVRAAGAYEQFF
CDR3 DNA: TGTGCCAGCAGCCAAGTCCGGGCAGCGGGAGCTTATGAGCAGTTCTTC

J gene: TRBJ2-5
D gene: NA
clone size: NA
V gene: TRBV9
CDR3 protein: CASSVAGYQETQYF
CDR3 DNA: TGTGCCAGCAGCGTAGCAGGGTACCAAGAGACCCAGTACTTC

J gene: TRBJ2-7
D gene: TRBD1
clone size: NA
V gene: TRBV2
CDR3 protein: CASRRETGGYEQYF
CDR3 DNA: TGTGCCAGCAGGAGGGAGACAGGGGGCTACGAGCAGTACTTC

J gene: TRBJ1-3
D gene: NA
clone size: few
V gene: TRBV6-1
CDR3 protein: CASSEVVGPGNTIYF
CDR3 DNA: TGTGCCAGCAGTGAAGTGGTGGGGCCTGGAAACACCATATATTTT

J gene: TRBJ2-6
D gene: NA
clone size: NA
V gene: TRBV5-1
CDR3 protein: CASSLDGRPSSGANVLTF
CDR3 DNA: TGCGCCAGCAGCCTGGACGGCAGGCCCTCCTCTGGGGCCAACGTCCTGACTTTC

J gene: TRBJ2-4
D gene: TRBD1
clone size: NA
V gene: TRBV27
CDR3 protein: CASSFDRGSYAKNIQYF
CDR3 DNA: TGTGCCAGCAGTTTTGACAGGGGGTCCTACGCCAAAAACATTCAGTACTTC

J gene: TRBJ1-2
D gene: NA
clone size: NA
V gene: TRBV4-1
CDR3 protein: CASSQAGFSYGYTF
CDR3 DNA: TGTGCCAGCAGCCAAGCAGGGTTTAGCTATGGCTACACCTTC

J gene: TRBJ2-5
D gene: TRBD1
clone size: NA
V gene: TRBV18
CDR3 protein: CASSNPGTGGETQYF
CDR3 DNA: TGTGCCAGCTCTAACCCGGGGACAGGGGGAGAGACCCAGTACTTC

J gene: TRBJ2-3
D gene: NA
clone size: NA
V gene: TRBV12-5
CDR3 protein: CASGLGRGSRTDTQYF
CDR3 DNA: TGTGCTAGTGGTTTGGGACGCGGGTCCCGCACAGATACGCAGTATTTT